These 25 T cell receptor beta chains came from one sample sequenced in a study of Graves' ophthalmopathy and Graves' hyperthyroidism. Amplification of the TCR beta CDR3 regions used RNA transcripts (as template). The workflow started with a first-round RT-PCR run with HTBI primers and then moved on to a second-round multiplex PCR. Each CDR3 protein gets one entry after TCRdb re-called the multiplex PCR reads with MiXCR. This sample carries fewer than 70,000 distinct CDR3 sequences, roughly 47% of them seen once, and the ten largest clones take roughly 5%. Sequenced: peripheral blood. Receptors originate from an adult woman with Graves' ophthalmopathy.

Worth noting for this clonotype: Likely a read error: the CDR3 ends without its conserved phenylalanine or tryptophan. Because the CDR3's place on the DNA is in doubt, the DNA is left out and the CDR3 is given as listed by TCRdb. The V gene is TRBV12-3 or TRBV12-4, the J gene TRBJ2-1; the table gives TRBD2 as D, unverified against the DNA. With termini counted, the CDR3 has 8 amino acids. CDR3 region: CASSLLAG.

In regard to this clonotype: A much larger clone lies a single base off, so this may be a read error. The chain joins TRBV4-3 to TRBJ1-2; D remains unclear. Germline V CDR1 and CDR2: LGHNA, YSLEER. There are 17 residues in the CDR3. The CDR3: CASGQDHGTGSRGGYTF. The CDR3 DNA is TGCGCCAGCGGCCAAGATCATGGAACGGGGTCCCGCGGAGGCTACACCTTC.

As concerns this clonotype: Given the absence of the conserved phenylalanine or tryptophan at the CDR3 end, a read error is likely. The CDR3 loop is CASSWTRGSDTQFC. The CDR3 DNA reads TGTGCCAGCAGCTGGACAAGGGGGTCAGATACGCAGTTCTGC. The genes are TRBV7-8 and TRBJ2-1, with D tentatively TRBD1 (6 bases). V gave up 4 bases and J gave up 12 bases, with 19 bases separating them. The CDR3 length is 14 residues. Germline V lookup: CDR1 SGHVS, CDR2 FQNEAQ.

This clonotype was recorded at least ten times. The chain couples TRBV28 to TRBJ2-7; 8 bases map to TRBD1. Germline V gene sequence: CDR1 MDHEN, CDR2 SYDVKM. J gave up 5 bases and V 4 bases, and 4 bases lay outside the gene matches. This CDR3 spans 13 amino acids. The CDR3 protein is CASSSLDRDEQYF. The CDR3 DNA reads as TGTGCCAGCAGTTCCCTGGACAGGGACGAGCAGTACTTC.

This chain links TRBV9 with TRBJ2-1; D might be TRBD1 or TRBD2, each matching 5 bases. CDR1 and CDR2 (germline): SGDLS, YYNGEE. V was pared by 2 bases and J by 12 bases, with 21 bases between. The length of the CDR3 is 15 residues. The CDR3 reads CASSVRDGPEDTQFF. CDR3 DNA sequence: TGTGCCAGCAGCGTCAGGGACGGACCCGAAGATACGCAGTTCTTC.

This clonotype occurred many times. The V call is TRBV7-3, the J call TRBJ2-3; TRBD2 aligns across 8 bases. The J segment lost 1 base and the V segment lost 0 bases, leaving 6 bases of the junction unmatched. Germline CDR1 is SGHTA and CDR2 is FQGTGA. The CDR3 runs to 17 residues. The CDR3 protein is CASSLTPLAGGTDTQYF. DNA for the CDR3: TGTGCCAGCAGCTTAACGCCCCTAGCGGGCGGCACAGATACGCAGTATTTT.

This clonotype was seen just once. V gene TRBV10-3 combines with J gene TRBJ1-3; unclear D gene. Germline CDR1 and CDR2: ENHRY and SYGVKD. Trimming removed 2 bases from V and 0 bases from J, with 11 bases in between. This CDR3 has 16 amino acids. The DNA of the CDR3 is TGTGCCATCAGTGAGGCCGCAATAAGCTCTGGAAACACCATATATTTT. This gives the protein CAISEAAISSGNTIYF.

In this sample, this clonotype turned up once. The genes are TRBV20-1 and TRBJ2-1; 9 bases match TRBD1. Germline loops: CDR1 DFQATT, CDR2 SNEGSKA (reference sequence). V shed 2 bases and J 6 bases; nucleotides not matched to a gene: 8. This CDR3 is 15 amino acids long. CDR3 bases: TGCAGTGCTAGAACAACAGGACAGGGGATCAATGAGCAGTTCTTC. It is translated as CSARTTGQGINEQFF.

This clonotype was seen ten or more times. The chain employs TRBV15 and TRBJ2-2; no clear D. This CDR3 contains 16 residues. In germline, CDR1 is LNHNV, CDR2 YYDKDF (reference sequence). Trimming shortened V by 5 bases and J by 0 bases, and 13 bases separated the two germline ends. For the CDR3, the DNA is TGTGCCACCAGCGGATTTTTGGCGACGAACACCGGGGAGCTGTTTTTT. Translating it yields CATSGFLATNTGELFF.

The table lists this clonotype with many counts. This chain connects TRBV6-2 or TRBV6-3 to TRBJ1-1; D gene ambiguous. Germline-derived CDR1 and CDR2 are MNHEY and SVGEGT. V gave up 8 bases and J gave up 1 base, with 11 bases separating them. This CDR3 has 13 residues. The CDR3 nucleotides read TGTGCCAGCTCCCCGGTTGCGAACACTGAAGCTTTCTTT. This gives the protein CASSPVANTEAFF.

This clonotype was seen ten or more times. The V call is TRBV4-3, the J call TRBJ2-1, with TRBD2 matching 8 bases. After removal of 4 bases from V and 8 bases from J, the junction contained 10 bases not matched to a gene. CDR1 LGHNA and CDR2 YSLEER come from the germline V gene. CDR3 length: 15 amino acids. The CDR3 is CASSPQRERRDEQFF. The CDR3 DNA follows: TGCGCCAGCAGCCCACAGCGGGAGCGGCGGGATGAGCAGTTCTTC.

This clonotype was detected ten times or more. V usage is TRBV7-9 and J usage is TRBJ1-1; 9 nucleotides align to TRBD1. The V segment lost 6 bases and the J segment 2 bases; nucleotides outside the gene matches: 10. The CDR3 loop spans 16 amino acids. Per germline, CDR1 SEHNR and CDR2 FQNEAQ (reference sequence). The CDR3 here is CASRNTDRGLNTEAFF. CDR3 coding DNA: TGTGCCAGCAGGAATACGGACAGGGGACTAAACACTGAAGCTTTCTTT.

In regard to this clonotype: This may be a read error: a much more frequent sequence differs by one nucleotide. This chain connects TRBV27 to TRBJ1-1; D gene uncertain. Looked up from germline, CDR1 is MNHEY and CDR2 is SMNVEV (reference sequence). This CDR3 is built from 14 residues. The CDR3 DNA sequence: TGTGCCACCAGTTTATTTCCGGTCAACACTGAAGCTTTCTTT. Translating gives CATSLFPVNTEAFF.

The chain employs TRBV20-1 and TRBJ2-7; D uncertain. Trimming pared 5 bases from V and 9 bases from J, leaving 14 bases between. CDR3 length: 11 residues. Germline CDR1 DFQATT, CDR2 SNEGSKA (reference sequence). The CDR3 is CSALGPTGQYF. Here the CDR3 DNA reads TGCAGTGCTCTAGGACCCACCGGGCAGTACTTC.

This clonotype was seen ten or more times. The chain uses TRBV19 and TRBJ2-5, with D unresolved. Trimming stripped 10 bases from V and 2 bases from J, with 14 bases between. The germline V gene encodes CDR1 LNHDA and CDR2 SQIVND (reference sequence). CDR3 length equals 13 residues. The CDR3 here is CATPARSQETQYF. The CDR3 DNA reads TGTGCCACCCCGGCGAGATCTCAAGAGACCCAGTACTTC.

The chain carries TRBV4-1 and TRBJ1-2; 7 bases are shared with TRBD1. The CDR3 totals 14 residues. The V and J ends lost 1 base and 5 bases, in that order; junction bases with no gene match: 4. The germline gives CDR1 MGHRA, CDR2 YSYEKL. CDR3 loop: CASSQAGGKYGYTF. For the CDR3, the DNA is TGCGCCAGCAGCCAAGCAGGGGGGAAGTATGGCTACACCTTC.

This clonotype was detected ten times or more. This rearrangement joins TRBV20-1 to TRBJ2-7; 7 positions agree with TRBD2. The CDR3 has 13 amino acids. Trimming at V came to 3 bases and at J to 2 bases, leaving 4 bases not matched to a gene. Germline V gene lookup returns CDR1 DFQATT and CDR2 SNEGSKA (reference sequence). For the CDR3, the DNA is TGCAGTGCTAGTTGGGCGGGGGCCTACGAGCAGTACTTC. The encoded protein is CSASWAGAYEQYF.

This chain links TRBV29-1 with TRBJ2-2; the match to TRBD2 covers 15 bases. Per germline, CDR1 SQVTM and CDR2 ANQGSEA. With V trimmed by 3 bases and J by 6 bases, 5 bases remained unmatched. The CDR3 covers 16 residues. CDR3 loop: CSVDGLAGGPAGELFF. CDR3 nucleotides: TGCAGCGTTGATGGACTAGCGGGAGGGCCAGCCGGGGAGCTGTTTTTT.

This clonotype was found many times. The chain uses TRBV20-1 and TRBJ2-5; TRBD2 matches at 10 bases. V lost 0 bases and J lost 5; bases outside the gene matches: 9. CDR3 size: 16 residues. Germline V CDR1 and CDR2: DFQATT, SNEGSKA (reference sequence). DNA of the CDR3: TGCAGTGCTAGAGATCGGCTAGCGGGAGTTGGGGAGACCCAGTACTTC. Translated: CSARDRLAGVGETQYF.

This clonotype was seen a handful of times. The chain couples TRBV27 to TRBJ1-3, with 7 positions matching TRBD1. Germline-derived CDR1 and CDR2 are MNHEY and SMNVEV (reference sequence). V shed 5 bases, J shed 2 bases, and the junction held 6 bases outside the gene matches. CDR3 length equals 15 residues. Here the CDR3 reads CASSPGQRTGNTIYF. CDR3 DNA: TGTGCCAGCAGTCCGGGACAGCGAACTGGAAACACCATATATTTT.

The chain recombines TRBV19 with TRBJ1-5; TRBD1 is a possible D gene (6 bases). CDR1 is LNHDA, CDR2 SQIVND, per germline (reference sequence). V dropped 3 bases and J dropped 2 bases, with 14 bases sitting between them. This CDR3 has 16 residues. The CDR3 sequence is CASSITVGAGNQPQHF. CDR3 sequence (DNA): TGTGCCAGTAGTATCACAGTGGGGGCGGGCAATCAGCCCCAGCATTTT.

CDR3 in DNA: TGTGCCAGCAGCTTCCCTGGAAAACCTACGCAGTATTTT. Amino acid sequence: CASSFPGKPTQYF. The chain joins TRBV5-6 to TRBJ2-3; no clear D gene. The germline gives CDR1 SGHDT, CDR2 YYEEEE. Deletions cut 2 bases from V and 8 bases from J, with 12 bases between. This CDR3 is 13 amino acids long. Using reference TRBV5-6 and TRBJ2-3 for the parts outside the CDR3, the full variable domain is DAGVTQSPTHLIKTRGQQVTLRCSPKSGHDTVSWYQQALGQGPQFIFQYYEEEERQRGNFPDRFSGHQFPNYSSELNVNALLLGDSALYLCASSFPGKPTQYFGPGTRLTVL.

This clonotype was observed a handful of times. A junction end diverges from the germline sequence, so it may reflect a read error. The chain recombines TRBV7-7 with TRBJ2-7; TRBD2 matches 9 bases. Per germline, CDR1 SSHAT and CDR2 FNYEAQ (reference sequence). This CDR3 spans 15 amino acids. The CDR3 reads CASSLAAGGDYEQYF. The CDR3 DNA follows: TGTGCTAGCAGCTTAGCGGCGGGGGGGGACTACGAGCAGTACTTC. Drawing the rest from reference TRBV7-7 and TRBJ2-7, the complete variable domain is GAGVSQSPRYKVTKRGQDVTLRCDPISSHATLYWYQQALGQGPEFLTYFNYEAQPDKSGLPSDRFSAERPEGSISTLTIQRTEQRDSAMYRCASSLAAGGDYEQYFGPGTRLTVT.

Of note for this clonotype: No conserved phenylalanine or tryptophan is present at the end of the CDR3, so a read error is the likely explanation. The chain recombines TRBV7-2 with TRBJ2-5; 7 bases line up with TRBD2. The germline V gene encodes CDR1 SGHTA and CDR2 FQGNSA. This CDR3 has 15 residues. V was pared by 5 bases and J by 3 bases, with 9 bases of the junction left unmatched. Here the CDR3 reads CASSQDPTSKETQYS. DNA of the CDR3: TGTGCCAGCAGCCAAGACCCGACTAGCAAAGAGACCCAGTACTCC.

This chain uses TRBV7-9 with TRBJ1-4; D might be TRBD1 (5 bases). In germline, CDR1 is SEHNR, CDR2 FQNEAQ (reference sequence). The ends were cut back, 1 base at V and 7 bases at J, with 10 bases in the middle. CDR3 length: 14 residues. CDR3 sequence reads: CASSLGVGGEKLFF. CDR3 nucleotide sequence: TGTGCCAGCAGCTTAGGGGTCGGGGGTGAAAAACTGTTTTTT.